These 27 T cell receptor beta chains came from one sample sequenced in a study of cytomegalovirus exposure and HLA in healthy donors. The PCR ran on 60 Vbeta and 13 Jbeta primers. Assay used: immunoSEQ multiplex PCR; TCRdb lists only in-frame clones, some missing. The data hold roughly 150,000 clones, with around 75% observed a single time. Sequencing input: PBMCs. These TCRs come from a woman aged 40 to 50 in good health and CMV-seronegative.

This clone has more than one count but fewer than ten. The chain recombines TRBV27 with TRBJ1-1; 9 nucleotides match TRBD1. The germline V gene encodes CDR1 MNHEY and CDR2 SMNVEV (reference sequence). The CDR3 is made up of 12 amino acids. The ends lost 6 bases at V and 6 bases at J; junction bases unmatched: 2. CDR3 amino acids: CASSRQGAEAFF. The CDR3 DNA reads TGTGCCAGCAGCAGACAGGGGGCTGAAGCTTTCTTT.

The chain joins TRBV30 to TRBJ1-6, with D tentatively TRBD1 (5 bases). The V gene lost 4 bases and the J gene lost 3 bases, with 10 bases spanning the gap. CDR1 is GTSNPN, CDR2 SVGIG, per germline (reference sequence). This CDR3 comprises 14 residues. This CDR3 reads CAWTTGFYNSPLHF. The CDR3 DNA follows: TGTGCCTGGACTACAGGATTCTATAATTCACCCCTCCACTTT.

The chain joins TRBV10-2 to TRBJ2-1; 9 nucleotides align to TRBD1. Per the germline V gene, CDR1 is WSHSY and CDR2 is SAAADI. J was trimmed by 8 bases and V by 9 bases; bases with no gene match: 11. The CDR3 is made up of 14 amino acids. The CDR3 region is CARGSGTGFDEQFF. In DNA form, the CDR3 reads TGCGCCAGGGGGAGCGGGACAGGGTTTGATGAGCAGTTCTTC.

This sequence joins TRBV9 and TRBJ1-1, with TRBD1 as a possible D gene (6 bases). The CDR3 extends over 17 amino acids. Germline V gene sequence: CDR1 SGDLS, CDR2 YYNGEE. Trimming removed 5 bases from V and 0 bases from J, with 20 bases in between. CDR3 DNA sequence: TGTGCCAGCAGACACCTCCCGCAACAGGGTATGAACACTGAAGCTTTCTTT. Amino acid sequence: CASRHLPQQGMNTEAFF.

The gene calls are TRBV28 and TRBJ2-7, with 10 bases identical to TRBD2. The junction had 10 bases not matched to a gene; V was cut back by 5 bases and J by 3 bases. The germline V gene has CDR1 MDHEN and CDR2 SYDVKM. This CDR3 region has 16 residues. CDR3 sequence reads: CASSPSSGGYFYEQYF. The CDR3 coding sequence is TGTGCCAGCAGTCCCAGTAGCGGGGGGTACTTCTACGAGCAGTACTTC.

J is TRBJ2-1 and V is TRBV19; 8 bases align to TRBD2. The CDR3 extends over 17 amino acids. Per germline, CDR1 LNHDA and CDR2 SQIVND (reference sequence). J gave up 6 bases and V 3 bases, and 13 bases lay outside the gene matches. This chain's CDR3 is CASSIDGRAASTNEQFF. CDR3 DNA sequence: TGTGCCAGTAGTATCGACGGGAGGGCCGCGAGTACCAATGAGCAGTTCTTC.

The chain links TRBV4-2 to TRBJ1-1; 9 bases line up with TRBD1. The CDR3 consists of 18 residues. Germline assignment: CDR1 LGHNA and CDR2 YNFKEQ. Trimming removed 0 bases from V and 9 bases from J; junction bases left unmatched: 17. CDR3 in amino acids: CASSQDPGTGRDFNKAFF. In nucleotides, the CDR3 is TGTGCCAGCAGCCAAGACCCCGGGACAGGGCGGGATTTCAATAAAGCTTTCTTT.

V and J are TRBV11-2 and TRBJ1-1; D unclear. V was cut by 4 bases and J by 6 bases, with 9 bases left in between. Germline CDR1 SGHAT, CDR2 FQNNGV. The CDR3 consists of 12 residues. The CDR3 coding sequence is TGTGCCAGCAGCTCCTTTGGGCCTGAAGCTTTCTTT. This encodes CASSSFGPEAFF.

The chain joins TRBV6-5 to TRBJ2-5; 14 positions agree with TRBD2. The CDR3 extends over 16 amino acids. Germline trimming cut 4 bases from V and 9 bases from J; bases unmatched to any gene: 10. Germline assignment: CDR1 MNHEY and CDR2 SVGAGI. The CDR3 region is CASSSTGLAGGTPQYF. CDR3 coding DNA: TGTGCCAGCAGTTCGACCGGACTAGCGGGGGGAACCCCCCAGTACTTC.

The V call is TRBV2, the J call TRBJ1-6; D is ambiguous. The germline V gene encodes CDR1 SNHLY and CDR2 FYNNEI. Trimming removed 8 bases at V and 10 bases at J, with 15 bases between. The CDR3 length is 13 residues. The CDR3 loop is CASEKEEGSPLHF. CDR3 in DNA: TGTGCCAGCGAGAAGGAGGAAGGATCACCCCTCCACTTT.

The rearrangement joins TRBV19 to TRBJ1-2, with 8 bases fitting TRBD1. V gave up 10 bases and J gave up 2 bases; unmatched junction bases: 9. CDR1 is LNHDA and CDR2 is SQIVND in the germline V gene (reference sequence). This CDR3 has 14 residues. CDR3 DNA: TGTGCCACCCATGGGGCAGGGGGCAACTATGGCTACACCTTC. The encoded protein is CATHGAGGNYGYTF.

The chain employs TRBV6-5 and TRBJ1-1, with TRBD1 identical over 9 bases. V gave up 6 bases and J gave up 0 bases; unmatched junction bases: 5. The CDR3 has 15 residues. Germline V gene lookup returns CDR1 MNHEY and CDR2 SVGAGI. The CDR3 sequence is CASRTDRGLNTEAFF. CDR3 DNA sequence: TGTGCCAGCAGGACGGACAGGGGCTTGAACACTGAAGCTTTCTTT.

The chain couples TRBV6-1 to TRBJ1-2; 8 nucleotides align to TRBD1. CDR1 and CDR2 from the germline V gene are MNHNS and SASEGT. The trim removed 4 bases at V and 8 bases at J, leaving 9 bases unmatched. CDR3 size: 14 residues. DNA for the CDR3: TGTGCCAGCAGTGGGAGGGACAGGCCCCTCGGCTACACCTTC. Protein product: CASSGRDRPLGYTF.

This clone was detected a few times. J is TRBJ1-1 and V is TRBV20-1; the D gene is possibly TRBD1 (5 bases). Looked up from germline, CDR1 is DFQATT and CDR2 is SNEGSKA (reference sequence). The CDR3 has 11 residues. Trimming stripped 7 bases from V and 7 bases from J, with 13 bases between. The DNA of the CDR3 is TGCAGTGGGGGATGGCAGGGTGAAGCTTTCTTT. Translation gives CSGGWQGEAFF.

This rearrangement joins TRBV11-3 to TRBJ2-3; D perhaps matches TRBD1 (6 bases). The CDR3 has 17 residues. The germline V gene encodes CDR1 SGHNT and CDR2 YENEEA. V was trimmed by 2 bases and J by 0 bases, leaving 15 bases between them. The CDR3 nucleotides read TGTGCCAGCAGCTTATCGGGACATACCCCTAGCACAGATACGCAGTATTTT. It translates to CASSLSGHTPSTDTQYF.

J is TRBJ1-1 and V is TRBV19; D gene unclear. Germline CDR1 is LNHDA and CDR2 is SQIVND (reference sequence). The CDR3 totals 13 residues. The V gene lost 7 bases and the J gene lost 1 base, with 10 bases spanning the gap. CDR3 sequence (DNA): TGTGCCAGTAAACGGGGAGAGAACACTGAAGCTTTCTTT. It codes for CASKRGENTEAFF.

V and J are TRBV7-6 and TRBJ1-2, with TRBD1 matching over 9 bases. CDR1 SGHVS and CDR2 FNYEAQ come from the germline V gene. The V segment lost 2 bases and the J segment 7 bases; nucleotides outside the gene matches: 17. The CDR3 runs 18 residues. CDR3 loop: CASSLRPSLETGGIGYTF. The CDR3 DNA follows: TGTGCCAGCAGCTTACGCCCCTCTCTAGAGACAGGGGGAATTGGCTACACCTTC.

CDR3 in DNA: TGCGCCAGCAGCCATCAACCTCTACCACCGGACAATGAGCAGTTCTTC. Translated, it gives CASSHQPLPPDNEQFF. This chain joins TRBV4-1 and TRBJ2-1; D remains unclear. Germline V lookup: CDR1 MGHRA, CDR2 YSYEKL. The CDR3 loop spans 16 amino acids. Trimming stripped 3 bases from V and 5 bases from J, with 17 bases between.

Here the CDR3 reads CASSLRGISYNEQFF. The CDR3 DNA reads as TGTGCCAGCAGTTTAAGGGGGATCTCCTACAATGAGCAGTTCTTC. The rearrangement uses TRBV28 and TRBJ2-1, with D perhaps TRBD1 (6 bases). The V end lost 2 bases, the J end lost 0 bases, and 8 bases lay between the germline ends. The CDR3 covers 15 residues. Germline CDR1 and CDR2: MDHEN and SYDVKM.

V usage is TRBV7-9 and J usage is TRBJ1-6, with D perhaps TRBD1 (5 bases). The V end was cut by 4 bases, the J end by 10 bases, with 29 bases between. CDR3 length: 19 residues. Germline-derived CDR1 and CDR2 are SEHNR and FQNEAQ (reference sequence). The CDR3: CASSSSETTALPPMSPLHF. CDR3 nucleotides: TGTGCCAGCAGCTCCAGCGAAACGACAGCCCTGCCCCCAATGTCACCCCTCCACTTT. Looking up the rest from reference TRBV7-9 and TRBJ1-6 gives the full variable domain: DTGVSQNPRHKITKRGQNVTFRCDPISEHNRLYWYRQTLGQGPEFLTYFQNEAQLEKSRLLSDRFSAERPKGSFSTLEIQRTEQGDSAMYLCASSSSETTALPPMSPLHFGNGTRLTVT.

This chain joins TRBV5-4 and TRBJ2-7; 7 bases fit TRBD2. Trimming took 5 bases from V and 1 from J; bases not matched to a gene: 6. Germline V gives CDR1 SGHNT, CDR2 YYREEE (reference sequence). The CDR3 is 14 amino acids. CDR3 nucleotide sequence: TGTGCCAGCAGTTCGGGAGGCGAGTCCTACGAGCAGTACTTC. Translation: CASSSGGESYEQYF.

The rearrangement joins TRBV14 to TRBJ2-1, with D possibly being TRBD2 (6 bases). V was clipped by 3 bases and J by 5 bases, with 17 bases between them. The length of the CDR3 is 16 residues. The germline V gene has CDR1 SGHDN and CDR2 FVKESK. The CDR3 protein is CASSQGLRRGDNEQFF. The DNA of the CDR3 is TGTGCCAGCAGCCAGGGACTGAGAAGGGGCGACAATGAGCAGTTCTTC.

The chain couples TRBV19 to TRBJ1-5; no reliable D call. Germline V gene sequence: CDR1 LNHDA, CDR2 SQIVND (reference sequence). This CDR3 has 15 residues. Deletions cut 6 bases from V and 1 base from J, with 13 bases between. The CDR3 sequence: CASRRYSNSNQPQHF. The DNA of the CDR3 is TGTGCCAGTAGACGTTACAGCAACAGCAATCAGCCCCAGCATTTT.

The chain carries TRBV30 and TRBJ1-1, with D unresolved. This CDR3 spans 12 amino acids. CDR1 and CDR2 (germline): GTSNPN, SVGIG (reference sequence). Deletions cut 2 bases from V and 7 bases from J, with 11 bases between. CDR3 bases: TGTGCCTGGAGTACCTTGGGCTTTGAAGCTTTCTTT. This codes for CAWSTLGFEAFF.

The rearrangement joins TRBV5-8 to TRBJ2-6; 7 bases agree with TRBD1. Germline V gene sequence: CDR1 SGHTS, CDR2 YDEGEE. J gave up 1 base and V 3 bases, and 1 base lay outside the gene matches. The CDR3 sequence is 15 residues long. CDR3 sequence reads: CASSSGQSGANVLTF. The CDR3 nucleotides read TGTGCCAGCAGCTCGGGACAGTCTGGGGCCAACGTCCTGACTTTC.

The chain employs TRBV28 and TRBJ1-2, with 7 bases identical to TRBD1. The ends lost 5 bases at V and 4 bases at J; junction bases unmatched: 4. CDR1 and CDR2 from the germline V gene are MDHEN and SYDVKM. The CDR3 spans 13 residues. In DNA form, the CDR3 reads TGTGCCAGCAGTCAGGGACAGACCTATGGCTACACCTTC. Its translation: CASSQGQTYGYTF.

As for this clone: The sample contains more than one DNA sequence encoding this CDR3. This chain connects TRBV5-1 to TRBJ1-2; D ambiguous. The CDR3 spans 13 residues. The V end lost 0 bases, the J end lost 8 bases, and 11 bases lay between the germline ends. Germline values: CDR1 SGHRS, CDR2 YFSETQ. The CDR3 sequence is CASSLDGSYGYTF. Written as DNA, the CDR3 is TGCGCCAGCAGCTTGGACGGGAGTTACGGCTACACCTTC. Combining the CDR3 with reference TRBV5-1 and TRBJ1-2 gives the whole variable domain KAGVTQTPRYLIKTRGQQVTLSCSPISGHRSVSWYQQTPGQGLQFLFEYFSETQRNKGNFPGRFSGRQFSNSRSEMNVSTLELGDSALYLCASSLDGSYGYTFGSGTRLTVV.